This T cell receptor beta chain was identified in a study of blood T cell repertoires in COVID-19. Study background: The United States, Italy and Spain were the sources of the acute and convalescent COVID-19 samples. PBMCs, B-cell-depleted T cells, or T cells provided the cDNA or gDNA that made up the material.

In the source study's methods: Cell counts per sample came from amplifying reference gene primers. Here immunoSEQ multiplex PCR was the method, and the copy in TCRdb shows in-frame clones only, minus some. The D gene and trimming were derived from the DNA, and the V and J assignments and clone size from that table. This table has hundreds of thousands of clones, around 90% appearing once. This CDR3 is 16 amino acids long. V shed 3 bases and J 2 bases; nucleotides not matched to a gene: 9. Germline loops: CDR1 LNHNV, CDR2 YYDKDF (reference sequence). The receptor was derived from a man between 60 and 75 years old who had recovered from COVID-19. This sequence joins TRBV15 and TRBJ2-5; TRBD1 matches at 7 bases. Sequences were obtained from peripheral blood. The CDR3: CATSREKAQGQETQYF. CDR3 DNA sequence: TGTGCCACCAGCAGGGAAAAGGCACAGGGGCAAGAGACCCAGTACTTC.